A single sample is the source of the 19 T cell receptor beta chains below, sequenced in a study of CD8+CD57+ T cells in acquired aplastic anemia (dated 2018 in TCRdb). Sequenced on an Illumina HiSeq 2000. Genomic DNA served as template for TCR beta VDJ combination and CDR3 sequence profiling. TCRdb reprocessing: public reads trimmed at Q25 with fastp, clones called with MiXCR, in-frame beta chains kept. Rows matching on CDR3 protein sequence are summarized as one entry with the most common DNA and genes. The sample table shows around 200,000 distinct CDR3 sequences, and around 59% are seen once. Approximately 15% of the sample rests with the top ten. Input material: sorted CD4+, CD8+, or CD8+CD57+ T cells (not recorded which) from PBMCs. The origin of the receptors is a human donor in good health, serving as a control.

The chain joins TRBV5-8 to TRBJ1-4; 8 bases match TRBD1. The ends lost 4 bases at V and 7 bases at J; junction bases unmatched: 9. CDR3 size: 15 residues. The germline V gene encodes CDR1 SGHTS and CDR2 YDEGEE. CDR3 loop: CASSKPGTGGEKLFF. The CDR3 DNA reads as TGTGCCAGCAGCAAGCCCGGGACAGGAGGTGAAAAACTGTTTTTT.

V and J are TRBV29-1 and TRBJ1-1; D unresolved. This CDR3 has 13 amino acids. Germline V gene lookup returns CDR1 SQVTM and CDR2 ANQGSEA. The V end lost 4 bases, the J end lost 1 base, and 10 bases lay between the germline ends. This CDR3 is CSVGAAGNTEAFF. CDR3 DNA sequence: TGCAGCGTTGGGGCAGCGGGGAACACTGAAGCTTTCTTT.

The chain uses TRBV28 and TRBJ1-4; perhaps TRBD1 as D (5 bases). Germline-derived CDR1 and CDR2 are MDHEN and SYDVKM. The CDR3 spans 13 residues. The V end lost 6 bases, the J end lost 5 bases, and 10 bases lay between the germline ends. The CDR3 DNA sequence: TGTGCCAGCAGCCGGGACCTAAATGAAAAACTGTTTTTT. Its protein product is CASSRDLNEKLFF.

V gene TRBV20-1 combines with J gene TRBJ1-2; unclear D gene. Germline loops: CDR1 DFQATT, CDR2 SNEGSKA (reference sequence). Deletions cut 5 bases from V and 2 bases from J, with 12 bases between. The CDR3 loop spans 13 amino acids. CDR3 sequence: CSAGNSKNYGYTF. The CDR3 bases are TGCAGTGCTGGAAACAGTAAAAACTATGGCTACACCTTC.

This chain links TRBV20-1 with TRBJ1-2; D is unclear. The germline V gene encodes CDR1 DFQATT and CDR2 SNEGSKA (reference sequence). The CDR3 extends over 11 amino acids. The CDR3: CIPRAEDGYTF. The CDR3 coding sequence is TGCATTCCAAGGGCCGAAGATGGCTACACCTTC.

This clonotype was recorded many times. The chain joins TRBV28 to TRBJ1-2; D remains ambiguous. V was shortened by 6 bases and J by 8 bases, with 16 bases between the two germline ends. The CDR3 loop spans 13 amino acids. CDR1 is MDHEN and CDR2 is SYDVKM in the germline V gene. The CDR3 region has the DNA TGTGCCAGCAGCTTGGGCAGTCCCCTCGGCTACACCTTC. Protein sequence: CASSLGSPLGYTF.

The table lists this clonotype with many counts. The CDR3 spells CATGTTTSNTEAFF. CDR3 DNA: TGTGCCACCGGGACAACGACCTCGAACACTGAAGCTTTCTTT. The gene calls are TRBV10-3 and TRBJ1-1; D possibly corresponds to TRBD1 (6 bases). The CDR3 sequence is 14 residues long. Trimming left V 10 bases short and J 1 base short, with 16 bases between. Germline V CDR1 and CDR2: ENHRY, SYGVKD.

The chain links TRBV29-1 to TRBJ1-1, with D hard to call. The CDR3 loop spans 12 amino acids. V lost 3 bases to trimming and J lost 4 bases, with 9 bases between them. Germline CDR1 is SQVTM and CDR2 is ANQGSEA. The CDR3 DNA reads TGCAGCGTTGATTCGGGAAGCACTGAAGCTTTCTTT. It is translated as CSVDSGSTEAFF.

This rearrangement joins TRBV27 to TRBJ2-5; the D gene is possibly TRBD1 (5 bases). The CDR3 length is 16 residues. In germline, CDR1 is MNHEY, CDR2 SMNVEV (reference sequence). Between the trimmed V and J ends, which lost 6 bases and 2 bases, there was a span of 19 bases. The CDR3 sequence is CASSKSRGLTQETQYF. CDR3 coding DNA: TGTGCCAGCAGCAAATCTAGGGGCCTTACACAAGAGACCCAGTACTTC.

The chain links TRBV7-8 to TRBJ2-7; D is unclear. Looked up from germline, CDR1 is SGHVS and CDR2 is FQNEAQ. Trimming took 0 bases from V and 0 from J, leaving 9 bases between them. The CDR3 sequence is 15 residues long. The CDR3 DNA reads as TGTGCCAGCAGCTTAGCAAGTGGAAACTCCTACGAGCAGTACTTC. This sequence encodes CASSLASGNSYEQYF.

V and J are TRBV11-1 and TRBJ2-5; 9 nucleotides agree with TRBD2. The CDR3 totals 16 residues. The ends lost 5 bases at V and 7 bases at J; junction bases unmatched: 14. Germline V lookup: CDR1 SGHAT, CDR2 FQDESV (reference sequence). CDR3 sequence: CASSPQEAGGARTQYF. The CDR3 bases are TGTGCCAGCAGCCCCCAGGAGGCGGGAGGGGCACGGACCCAGTACTTC.

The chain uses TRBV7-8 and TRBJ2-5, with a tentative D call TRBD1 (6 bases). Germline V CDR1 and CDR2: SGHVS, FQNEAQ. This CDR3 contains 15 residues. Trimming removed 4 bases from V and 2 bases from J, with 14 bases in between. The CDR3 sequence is CASSSTEGVQETQYF. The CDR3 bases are TGTGCCAGCAGCTCCACCGAGGGGGTTCAAGAGACCCAGTACTTC.

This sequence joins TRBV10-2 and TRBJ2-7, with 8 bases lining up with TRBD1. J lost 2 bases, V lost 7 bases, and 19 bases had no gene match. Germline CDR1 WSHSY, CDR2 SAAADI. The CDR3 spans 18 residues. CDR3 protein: CASNAGTGPLSVAYEQYF. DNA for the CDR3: TGCGCCAGCAACGCCGGGACAGGACCCCTGTCGGTCGCCTACGAGCAGTACTTC.

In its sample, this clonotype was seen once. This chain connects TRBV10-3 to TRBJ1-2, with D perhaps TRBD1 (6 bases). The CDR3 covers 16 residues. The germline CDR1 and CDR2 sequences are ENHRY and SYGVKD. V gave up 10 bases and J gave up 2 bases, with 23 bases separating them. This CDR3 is CATSKWAQTGNYGYTF. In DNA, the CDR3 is TGTGCCACGTCAAAATGGGCACAGACAGGAAACTATGGCTACACCTTC.

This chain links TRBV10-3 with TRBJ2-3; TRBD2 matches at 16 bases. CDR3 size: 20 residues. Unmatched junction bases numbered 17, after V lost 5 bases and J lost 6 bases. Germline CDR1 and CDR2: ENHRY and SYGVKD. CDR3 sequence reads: CAISTGTSGGVIHSMDTQYF. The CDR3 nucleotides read TGTGCCATCAGTACTGGGACTAGCGGGGGGGTCATCCACTCCATGGATACGCAGTATTTT.

CDR3 in DNA: TGTGCCAGCAGCCCCCGGACTAGCGGGGGCGGAAATTCACCCCTCCACTTT. This gives the protein CASSPRTSGGGNSPLHF. V and J are TRBV9 and TRBJ1-6; TRBD1 is a possible D gene (6 bases). The germline V and J ends were trimmed by 4 bases and 7 bases, with 21 bases remaining between them. The CDR3 consists of 17 residues. Germline CDR1 is SGDLS and CDR2 is YYNGEE.

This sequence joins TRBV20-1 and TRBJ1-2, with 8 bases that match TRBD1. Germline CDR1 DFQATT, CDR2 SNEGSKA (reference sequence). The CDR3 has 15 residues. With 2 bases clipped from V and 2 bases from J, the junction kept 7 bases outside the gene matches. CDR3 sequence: CSARSTGTGNYGYTF. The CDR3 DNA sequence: TGCAGTGCTAGATCGACCGGGACAGGAAACTATGGCTACACCTTC.

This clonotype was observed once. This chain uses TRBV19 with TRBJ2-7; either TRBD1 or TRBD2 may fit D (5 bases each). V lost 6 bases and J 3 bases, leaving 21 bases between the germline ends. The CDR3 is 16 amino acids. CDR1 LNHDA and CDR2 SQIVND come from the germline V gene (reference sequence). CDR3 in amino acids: CASSQPRGAANYEQYF. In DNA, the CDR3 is TGTGCCAGTAGCCAACCACGGGGCGCGGCGAACTACGAGCAGTACTTC.

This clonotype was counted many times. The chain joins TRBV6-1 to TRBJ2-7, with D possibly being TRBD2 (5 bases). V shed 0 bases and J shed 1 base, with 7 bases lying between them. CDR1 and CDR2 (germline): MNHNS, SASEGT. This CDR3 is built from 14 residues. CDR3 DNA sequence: TGTGCCAGCAGTGAAGCGTGGAGGTCCTACGAGCAGTACTTC. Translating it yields CASSEAWRSYEQYF.